The rows below give T cell receptor beta chains drawn from one sample of a study of blood T cell repertoires in COVID-19. Repertoires were generated with immunoSEQ multiplex PCR, while TCRdb's copy carries only in-frame clones and drops some. The sample has about 300,000 clones; about 90% are singletons. Sequenced sample: peripheral blood. The receptor source for this set is a woman aged 45 to 65 with COVID-19, enrolled during active disease. Both conserved end residues are part of each CDR3. D genes are given only for firm matches. Size tells how often a clone was seen (once, few, many) or the class of an expanded clone, and some rows leave it out.

clone_size: -; d_call: TRBD1; v_call: TRBV4-1; j_call: TRBJ2-5; cdr3_aa: CASSHGGQGKGTQYF; cdr3_nt: TGCGCCAGCAGCCATGGCGGACAGGGGAAGGGGACCCAGTACTTC
clone_size: -; d_call: -; v_call: TRBV7-8; j_call: TRBJ2-1; cdr3_aa: CASSRNENEQFF; cdr3_nt: TGTGCCAGCAGCCGAAATGAGAATGAGCAGTTCTTC
clone_size: -; d_call: TRBD2; v_call: TRBV19; j_call: TRBJ2-3; cdr3_aa: CASSIGPGGPGTDTQYF; cdr3_nt: TGTGCCAGTAGTATAGGTCCGGGAGGGCCAGGCACAGATACGCAGTATTTT
clone_size: -; d_call: TRBD2; v_call: TRBV30; j_call: TRBJ2-1; cdr3_aa: CAYNLSPSGSINEQFF; cdr3_nt: TGTGCCTACAACCTATCCCCTAGCGGGAGTATTAATGAGCAGTTCTTC
clone_size: -; d_call: TRBD1; v_call: TRBV30; j_call: TRBJ1-5; cdr3_aa: CAWSQTGTGDNQPQHF; cdr3_nt: TGTGCCTGGAGCCAAACCGGGACAGGGGACAATCAGCCCCAGCATTTT
clone_size: -; d_call: TRBD2; v_call: TRBV3-1/TRBV3-2; j_call: TRBJ2-1; cdr3_aa: CASSQGRRLAGGHNNEQFF; cdr3_nt: TGTGCCAGCAGCCAAGGAAGGAGGCTAGCGGGAGGGCATAACAATGAGCAGTTCTTC
clone_size: -; d_call: TRBD2; v_call: TRBV4-2; j_call: TRBJ2-1; cdr3_aa: CASSQVLQGGYNEQFF; cdr3_nt: TGTGCCAGCAGCCAAGTATTGCAGGGAGGGTACAATGAGCAGTTCTTC
clone_size: -; d_call: TRBD2; v_call: TRBV14; j_call: TRBJ2-1; cdr3_aa: CASSQAAGRGNEQFF; cdr3_nt: TGTGCCAGCAGCCAAGCAGCAGGGAGGGGCAATGAGCAGTTCTTC
clone_size: -; d_call: -; v_call: TRBV7-6; j_call: TRBJ2-7; cdr3_aa: CASSLGLSSSYEQYF; cdr3_nt: TGTGCCAGCAGCTTAGGACTTTCTAGCTCCTACGAGCAGTACTTC
clone_size: -; d_call: -; v_call: TRBV3-1/TRBV3-2; j_call: TRBJ1-2; cdr3_aa: CASSQASAGTYGYTF; cdr3_nt: TGTGCCAGCAGCCAGGCATCGGCGGGGACCTATGGCTACACCTTC
clone_size: -; d_call: -; v_call: TRBV18; j_call: TRBJ1-1; cdr3_aa: CASSPMRNTEAFF; cdr3_nt: TGTGCCAGCTCACCAATGCGTAACACTGAAGCTTTCTTT
clone_size: -; d_call: -; v_call: TRBV7-2; j_call: TRBJ1-2; cdr3_aa: CASSLAGGLGGYTF; cdr3_nt: TGTGCCAGCAGCTTAGCAGGGGGTTTAGGAGGCTACACCTTC
clone_size: -; d_call: TRBD1; v_call: TRBV2; j_call: TRBJ1-5; cdr3_aa: CASSRTGGPNSNQPQHF; cdr3_nt: TGTGCCAGCAGTAGGACAGGGGGGCCCAATAGCAATCAGCCCCAGCATTTT
clone_size: few; d_call: -; v_call: TRBV5-6; j_call: TRBJ1-2; cdr3_aa: CASSLQGTYGYTF; cdr3_nt: TGTGCCAGCAGCTTACAGGGAACTTATGGCTACACCTTC
clone_size: -; d_call: TRBD2; v_call: TRBV4-2; j_call: TRBJ2-7; cdr3_aa: CASSLRTSDEQYF; cdr3_nt: TGTGCCAGCAGCCTTCGCACTAGCGACGAGCAGTACTTC
clone_size: -; d_call: -; v_call: TRBV18; j_call: TRBJ1-2; cdr3_aa: CASSPNRDTYTF; cdr3_nt: TGTGCCAGCTCACCCAACCGGGACACCTACACCTTC
clone_size: -; d_call: -; v_call: TRBV5-1; j_call: TRBJ1-3; cdr3_aa: CASSLDRAAGNTIYF; cdr3_nt: TGCGCCAGCAGCTTGGACAGGGCTGCAGGAAACACCATATATTTT
clone_size: -; d_call: TRBD1; v_call: TRBV5-1; j_call: TRBJ1-2; cdr3_aa: CASSPGQGNYGYTF; cdr3_nt: TGCGCCAGCAGCCCGGGACAGGGGAACTATGGCTACACCTTC
clone_size: -; d_call: TRBD2; v_call: TRBV6-5; j_call: TRBJ2-1; cdr3_aa: CASSKLAGRNNEQFF; cdr3_nt: TGTGCCAGCAGTAAATTAGCGGGACGAAACAATGAGCAGTTCTTC
clone_size: -; d_call: TRBD2; v_call: TRBV19; j_call: TRBJ2-1; cdr3_aa: CASSAGTSGRGNEQFF; cdr3_nt: TGTGCCAGTAGTGCGGGGACTAGCGGGAGGGGCAATGAGCAGTTCTTC
clone_size: -; d_call: TRBD2; v_call: TRBV7-8; j_call: TRBJ2-7; cdr3_aa: CASSLLAGGLAGWQYF; cdr3_nt: TGTGCCAGCAGCTTATTGGCAGGTGGACTAGCGGGTTGGCAGTACTTC
clone_size: -; d_call: TRBD1; v_call: TRBV10-1; j_call: TRBJ1-2; cdr3_aa: CASSATGQGAYGYTF; cdr3_nt: TGCGCCAGCAGCGCGACGGGACAGGGGGCTTATGGCTACACCTTC
clone_size: -; d_call: TRBD2; v_call: TRBV5-1; j_call: TRBJ2-4; cdr3_aa: CASSPSLAGRHIQYF; cdr3_nt: TGCGCCAGCAGCCCGTCACTAGCGGGAAGGCACATTCAGTACTTC
clone_size: -; d_call: -; v_call: TRBV6-2/TRBV6-3; j_call: TRBJ1-5; cdr3_aa: CASSYELGRGLVQPQHF; cdr3_nt: TGTGCCAGCAGTTACGAGCTCGGGCGCGGGCTGGTACAGCCCCAGCATTTT
clone_size: -; d_call: TRBD1; v_call: TRBV18; j_call: TRBJ2-1; cdr3_aa: CASSDRGGFNEQFF; cdr3_nt: TGTGCCAGCTCCGACAGGGGGGGATTTAATGAGCAGTTCTTC
clone_size: -; d_call: TRBD2; v_call: TRBV5-1; j_call: TRBJ2-7; cdr3_aa: CASSLSSGIGSYEQYF; cdr3_nt: TGCGCCAGCAGTCTTTCTAGCGGGATAGGGTCGTACGAGCAGTACTTC
clone_size: -; d_call: -; v_call: TRBV28; j_call: TRBJ2-1; cdr3_aa: CASSSYARGRQHEQFF; cdr3_nt: TGTGCCAGCAGTTCGTACGCACGGGGTCGGCAACATGAGCAGTTCTTC
clone_size: -; d_call: -; v_call: TRBV19; j_call: TRBJ1-1; cdr3_aa: CASSIEGAGNTEAFF; cdr3_nt: TGTGCCAGTAGTATAGAGGGAGCGGGAAACACTGAAGCTTTCTTT
clone_size: -; d_call: TRBD1; v_call: TRBV7-8; j_call: TRBJ1-2; cdr3_aa: CASSAPGTAANYGYTF; cdr3_nt: TGTGCCAGCAGCGCCCCCGGGACAGCAGCTAACTATGGCTACACCTTC
clone_size: once; d_call: -; v_call: TRBV15; j_call: TRBJ2-7; cdr3_aa: CATSRIVGDDSYEQYF; cdr3_nt: TGTGCCACCAGCAGAATAGTCGGAGACGACTCCTACGAGCAGTACTTC
clone_size: -; d_call: TRBD2; v_call: TRBV7-9; j_call: TRBJ2-7; cdr3_aa: CASSFPPSGYSYEQYF; cdr3_nt: TGTGCCAGCAGCTTCCCTCCTAGCGGTTACTCCTACGAGCAGTACTTC
clone_size: -; d_call: -; v_call: TRBV30; j_call: TRBJ2-1; cdr3_aa: CASSLGRRYNEQFF; cdr3_nt: TGTGCCTCTTCCCTGGGGAGGCGGTACAATGAGCAGTTCTTC
clone_size: -; d_call: TRBD1; v_call: TRBV6-5; j_call: TRBJ1-2; cdr3_aa: CASSPRDRGRGYTF; cdr3_nt: TGTGCCAGCAGCCCAAGGGACAGGGGTAGAGGCTACACCTTC
clone_size: -; d_call: -; v_call: TRBV18; j_call: TRBJ2-7; cdr3_aa: CASSPRLEFEQYF; cdr3_nt: TGTGCCAGCTCTCCCCGTTTAGAGTTCGAGCAGTACTTC
clone_size: -; d_call: -; v_call: TRBV6-1; j_call: TRBJ1-6; cdr3_aa: CASSEWGDNSPLHF; cdr3_nt: TGTGCCAGCAGTGAATGGGGAGATAATTCACCCCTCCACTTT
clone_size: -; d_call: TRBD2; v_call: TRBV3-1/TRBV3-2; j_call: TRBJ2-3; cdr3_aa: CASSQEALAGGWQYF; cdr3_nt: TGTGCCAGCAGCCAAGAGGCACTAGCGGGAGGTTGGCAGTATTTT
clone_size: -; d_call: TRBD2; v_call: TRBV10-1; j_call: TRBJ2-1; cdr3_aa: CASSPRLAAYNEQFF; cdr3_nt: TGCGCCAGCAGCCCCAGGCTAGCGGCCTACAATGAGCAGTTCTTC
clone_size: -; d_call: TRBD2; v_call: TRBV30; j_call: TRBJ2-1; cdr3_aa: CAWSAGGWNEQFF; cdr3_nt: TGTGCCTGGAGTGCGGGGGGGTGGAATGAGCAGTTCTTC
clone_size: -; d_call: TRBD1; v_call: TRBV19; j_call: TRBJ2-1; cdr3_aa: CASSIPTGGMNEQFF; cdr3_nt: TGTGCCAGTAGTATCCCGACAGGGGGAATGAATGAGCAGTTCTTC
clone_size: -; d_call: -; v_call: TRBV27; j_call: TRBJ2-3; cdr3_aa: CASSSLSTDTQYF; cdr3_nt: TGTGCCAGCAGTTCACTTTCCACAGATACGCAGTATTTT
clone_size: -; d_call: -; v_call: TRBV4-2; j_call: TRBJ2-7; cdr3_aa: CASSPGKSDEQYF; cdr3_nt: TGTGCCAGCAGCCCCGGGAAATCGGACGAGCAGTACTTC
clone_size: -; d_call: TRBD2; v_call: TRBV5-4; j_call: TRBJ2-5; cdr3_aa: CASSLEGLGAETQYF; cdr3_nt: TGTGCCAGCAGCTTGGAGGGACTAGGGGCAGAGACCCAGTACTTC